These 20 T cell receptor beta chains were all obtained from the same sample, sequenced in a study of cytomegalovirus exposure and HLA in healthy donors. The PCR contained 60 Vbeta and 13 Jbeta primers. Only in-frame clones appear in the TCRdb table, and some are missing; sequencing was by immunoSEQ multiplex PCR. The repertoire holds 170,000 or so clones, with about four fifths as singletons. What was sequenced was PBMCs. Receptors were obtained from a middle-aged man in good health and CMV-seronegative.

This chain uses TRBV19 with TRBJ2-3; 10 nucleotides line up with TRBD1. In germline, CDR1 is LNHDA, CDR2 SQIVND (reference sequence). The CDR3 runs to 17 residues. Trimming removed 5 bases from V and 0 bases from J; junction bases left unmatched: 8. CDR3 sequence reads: CASSPRDRGTSTDTQYF. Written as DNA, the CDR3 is TGTGCCAGTAGTCCTCGGGACAGGGGAACTAGCACAGATACGCAGTATTTT. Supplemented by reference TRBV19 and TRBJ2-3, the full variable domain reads DGGITQSPKYLFRKEGQNVTLSCEQNLNHDAMYWYRQDPGQGLRLIYYSQIVNDFQKGDIAEGYSVSREKKESFPLTVTSAQKNPTAFYLCASSPRDRGTSTDTQYFGPGTRLTVL.

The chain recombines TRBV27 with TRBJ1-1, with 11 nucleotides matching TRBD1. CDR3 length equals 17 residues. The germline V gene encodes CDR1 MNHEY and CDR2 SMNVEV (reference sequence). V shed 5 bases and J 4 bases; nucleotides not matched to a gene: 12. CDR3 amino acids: CASSHYPPGTGGTEAFF. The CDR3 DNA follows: TGTGCCAGCAGTCACTACCCCCCCGGGACAGGGGGCACTGAAGCTTTCTTT.

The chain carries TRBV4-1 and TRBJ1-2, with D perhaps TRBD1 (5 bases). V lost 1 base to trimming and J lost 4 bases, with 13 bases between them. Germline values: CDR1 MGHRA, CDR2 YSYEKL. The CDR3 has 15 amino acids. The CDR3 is CASSQVRQGSYGYTF. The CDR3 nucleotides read TGCGCCAGCAGCCAAGTGCGTCAGGGATCCTATGGCTACACCTTC.

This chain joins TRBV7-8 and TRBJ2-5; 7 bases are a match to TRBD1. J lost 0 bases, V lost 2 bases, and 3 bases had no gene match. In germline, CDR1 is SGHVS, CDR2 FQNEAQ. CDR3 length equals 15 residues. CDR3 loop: CASSLPDRDQETQYF. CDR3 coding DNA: TGTGCCAGCAGCTTACCCGACAGGGACCAAGAGACCCAGTACTTC.

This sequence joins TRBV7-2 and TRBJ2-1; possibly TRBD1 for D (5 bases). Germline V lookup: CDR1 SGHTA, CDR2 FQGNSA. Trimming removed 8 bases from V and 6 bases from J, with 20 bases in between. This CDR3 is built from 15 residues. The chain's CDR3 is CASLGHPRPINEQFF. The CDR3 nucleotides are TGTGCCAGCTTAGGACACCCAAGGCCCATCAATGAGCAGTTCTTC.

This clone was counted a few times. Here the CDR3 DNA reads TGTGCCACCAGCAGGAAGAGAGCTGATTCACCCCTCCACTTT. This gives the protein CATSRKRADSPLHF. The chain combines TRBV15 with TRBJ1-6; D ambiguous. Germline V CDR1 and CDR2: LNHNV, YYDKDF (reference sequence). CDR3 length: 14 residues. The ends were cut back, 3 bases at V and 8 bases at J, with 11 bases in the middle.

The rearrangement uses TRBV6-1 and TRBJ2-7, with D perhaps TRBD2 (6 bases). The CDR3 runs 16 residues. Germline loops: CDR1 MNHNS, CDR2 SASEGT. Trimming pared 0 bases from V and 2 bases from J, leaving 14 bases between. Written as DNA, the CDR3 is TGTGCCAGCAGTGAAGCCGTCGGGAGTTTTACCTACGAGCAGTACTTC. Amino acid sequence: CASSEAVGSFTYEQYF.

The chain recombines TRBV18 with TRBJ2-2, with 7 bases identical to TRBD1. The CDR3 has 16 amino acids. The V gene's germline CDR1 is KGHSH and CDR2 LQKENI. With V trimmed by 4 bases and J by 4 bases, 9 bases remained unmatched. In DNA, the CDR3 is TGTGCCAGCTCACTTCAGACGGGACAGACCACCGGGGAGCTGTTTTTT. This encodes CASSLQTGQTTGELFF.

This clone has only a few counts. The CDR3 DNA reads TGCGCCAGCAGCCGCAGGCTAAATATGGCGGAGGCCACAGATACGCAGTATTTT. Residues: CASSRRLNMAEATDTQYF. The V call is TRBV4-3, the J call TRBJ2-3, with D possibly matching TRBD2 (5 bases). There are 18 residues in the CDR3. V lost 4 bases to trimming and J lost 2 bases, with 22 bases between them. The germline gives CDR1 LGHNA, CDR2 YSLEER.

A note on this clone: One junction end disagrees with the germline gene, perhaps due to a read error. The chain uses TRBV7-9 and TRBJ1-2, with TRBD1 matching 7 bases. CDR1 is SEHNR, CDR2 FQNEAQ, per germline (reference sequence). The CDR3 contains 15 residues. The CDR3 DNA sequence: TGTTCCAGCAGCTTGGGGACAGCGCAGGACTATGGCTACACCTTC. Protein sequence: CSSSLGTAQDYGYTF.

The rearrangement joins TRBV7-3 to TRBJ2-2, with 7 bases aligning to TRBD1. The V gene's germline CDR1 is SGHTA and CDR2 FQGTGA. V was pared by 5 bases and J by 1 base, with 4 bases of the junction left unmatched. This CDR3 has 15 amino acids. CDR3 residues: CASSPGTVNTGELFF. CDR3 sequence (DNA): TGTGCCAGCAGCCCAGGGACAGTGAACACCGGGGAGCTGTTTTTT.

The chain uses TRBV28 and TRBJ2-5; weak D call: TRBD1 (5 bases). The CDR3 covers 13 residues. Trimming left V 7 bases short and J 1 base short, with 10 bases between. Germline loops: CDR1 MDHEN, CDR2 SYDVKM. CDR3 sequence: CASTLTGQETQYF. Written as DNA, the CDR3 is TGTGCCAGCACCCTAACAGGCCAAGAGACCCAGTACTTC.

DNA of the CDR3: TGCGCCAGCAGAATTAGCGGGGGGCAAACCTACGAGCAGTACTTC. Its translation: CASRISGGQTYEQYF. J is TRBJ2-7 and V is TRBV5-1; 10 bases are shared with TRBD2. The V gene's germline CDR1 is SGHRS and CDR2 YFSETQ. With V trimmed by 5 bases and J by 2 bases, 7 bases remained unmatched. CDR3 length equals 15 residues. Full variable domain (outside the CDR3, taken from reference TRBV5-1 and TRBJ2-7): KAGVTQTPRYLIKTRGQQVTLSCSPISGHRSVSWYQQTPGQGLQFLFEYFSETQRNKGNFPGRFSGRQFSNSRSEMNVSTLELGDSALYLCASRISGGQTYEQYFGPGTRLTVT.

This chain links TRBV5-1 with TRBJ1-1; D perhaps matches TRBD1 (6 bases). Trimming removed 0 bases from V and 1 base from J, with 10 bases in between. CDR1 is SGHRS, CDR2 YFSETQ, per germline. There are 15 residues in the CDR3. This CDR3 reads CASSLGPQGNTEAFF. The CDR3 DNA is TGCGCCAGCAGCTTGGGACCACAGGGGAACACTGAAGCTTTCTTT.

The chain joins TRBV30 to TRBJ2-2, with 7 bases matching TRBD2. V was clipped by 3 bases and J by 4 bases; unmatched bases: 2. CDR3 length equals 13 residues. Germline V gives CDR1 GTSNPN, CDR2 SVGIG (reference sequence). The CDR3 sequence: CAWRGEGTGELFF. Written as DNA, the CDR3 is TGTGCCTGGAGGGGGGAGGGCACCGGGGAGCTGTTTTTT. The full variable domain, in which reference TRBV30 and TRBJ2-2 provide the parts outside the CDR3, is SQTIHQWPATLVQPVGSPLSLECTVEGTSNPNLYWYRQAAGRGLQLLFYSVGIGQISSEVPQNLSASRPQDRQFILSSKKLLLSDSGFYLCAWRGEGTGELFFGEGSRLTVL.

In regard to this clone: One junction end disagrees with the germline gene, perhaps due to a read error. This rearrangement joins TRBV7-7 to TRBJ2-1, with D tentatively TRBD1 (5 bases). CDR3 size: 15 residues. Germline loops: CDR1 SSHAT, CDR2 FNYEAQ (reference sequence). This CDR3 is CASSPSQGIDNEQFF. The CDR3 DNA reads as TGTGCTAGCAGCCCCAGTCAGGGAATCGACAATGAGCAGTTCTTC.

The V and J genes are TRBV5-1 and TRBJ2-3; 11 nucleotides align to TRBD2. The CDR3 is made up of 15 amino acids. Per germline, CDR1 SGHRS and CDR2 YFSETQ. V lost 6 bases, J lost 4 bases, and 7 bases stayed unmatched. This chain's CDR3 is CASTNLAGGADTQYF. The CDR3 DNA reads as TGCGCCAGCACCAACCTAGCGGGGGGTGCAGATACGCAGTATTTT.

This CDR3 is CSVVSGTDTQYF. For the CDR3, the DNA is TGCAGCGTTGTTAGCGGCACAGATACGCAGTATTTT. This rearrangement joins TRBV29-1 to TRBJ2-3; the D gene is possibly TRBD2 (5 bases). Trimming shortened V by 4 bases and J by 1 base, and 6 bases separated the two germline ends. This CDR3 is 12 amino acids long. CDR1 and CDR2 (germline): SQVTM, ANQGSEA.

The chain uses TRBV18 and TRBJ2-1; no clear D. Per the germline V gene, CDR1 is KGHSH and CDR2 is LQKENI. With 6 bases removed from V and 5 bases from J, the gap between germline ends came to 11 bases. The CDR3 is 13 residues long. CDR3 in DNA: TGTGCCAGCTCCCCTTCTTTAAACAATGAGCAGTTCTTC. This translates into CASSPSLNNEQFF.

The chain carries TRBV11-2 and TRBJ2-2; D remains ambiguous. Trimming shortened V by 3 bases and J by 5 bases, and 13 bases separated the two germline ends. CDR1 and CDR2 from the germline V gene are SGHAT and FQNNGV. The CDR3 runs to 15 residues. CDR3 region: CASSLALHPTGELFF. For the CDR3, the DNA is TGTGCCAGCAGCTTGGCCTTACATCCAACCGGGGAGCTGTTTTTT.